This T cell receptor beta chain appears in the sequencing data of a study of cytomegalovirus exposure and HLA in healthy donors. Measured with immunoSEQ multiplex PCR; TCRdb has only the in-frame clones, and not every one. This table holds roughly 48,000 clones, around 90% found once. CDR1 is MNHEY, CDR2 SMNVEV, per germline (reference sequence). The CDR3 has 15 amino acids. V lost 2 bases to trimming and J lost 3 bases, with 13 bases between them. Material for sequencing was PBMCs. The sequence came from a woman aged 30 to 39 in good health and CMV-seronegative. V gene TRBV27 combines with J gene TRBJ1-2, with a weak D call TRBD1 (5 bases). The chain's CDR3 is CASSLRPGWDYGYTF. The CDR3 DNA sequence: TGTGCCAGCAGTTTACGCCCAGGGTGGGACTATGGCTACACCTTC.